These 21 T cell receptor beta chains were sequenced from one sample in a study of type 1 and type 2 diabetes patients. Amplification started from genomic DNA. A primer set of 30 forward and 13 reverse primers amplified the CDR3. MiXCR, applied by TCRdb to the multiplex PCR reads, yields one record per CDR3 protein. This table holds about 250,000 distinct CDR3 sequences, roughly 50% found once. Sequenced: peripheral blood mononuclear cells (PBMCs). The source of these receptors is a man younger than 35 with type 2 diabetes.

The chain has TRBV20-1 and TRBJ2-7; D may be TRBD2 (5 bases). Germline V gives CDR1 DFQATT, CDR2 SNEGSKA (reference sequence). The CDR3 contains 15 residues. CDR3 loop: CRSSGPAESSYEQYF. The DNA for the CDR3 is TGCAGGTCTAGTGGGCCAGCGGAGAGCTCCTACGAGCAGTACTTC.

As concerns this clonotype: A much larger clonotype is one base distant, so this may be a read error. The V and J genes are TRBV4-1 and TRBJ2-7, with D tentatively TRBD1 (5 bases). This CDR3 is built from 14 residues. Germline V gene lookup returns CDR1 MGHRA and CDR2 YSYEKL. CDR3 coding DNA: TGCGCCGGCAGCCAAGCCGCAGGGTGGTACGAGCAGTACTTC. This encodes CAGSQAAGWYEQYF.

The sample holds a few counts of this clonotype. The chain joins TRBV2 to TRBJ2-7; weak D call: TRBD1 (6 bases). The length of the CDR3 is 15 residues. CDR1 is SNHLY, CDR2 FYNNEI, per germline. V was trimmed by 5 bases and J by 0 bases, leaving 14 bases between them. Written as DNA, the CDR3 is TGTGCCAGCAGTCTACAGGGTTCGGGCTCCTACGAGCAGTACTTC. Protein product: CASSLQGSGSYEQYF. Complete variable domain (other parts from reference TRBV2 and TRBJ2-7): EPEVTQTPSHQVTQMGQEVILRCVPISNHLYFYWYRQILGQKVEFLVSFYNNEISEKSEIFDDQFSVERPDGSNFTLKIRSTKLEDSAMYFCASSLQGSGSYEQYFGPGTRLTVT.

This rearrangement joins TRBV30 to TRBJ1-2; perhaps TRBD1 as D (5 bases). The CDR3 spans 14 residues. CDR1 and CDR2 (germline): GTSNPN, SVGIG (reference sequence). With 3 bases removed from V and 0 bases from J, the gap between germline ends came to 11 bases. The DNA of the CDR3 is TGTGCCTGGAGGGGGACCTTAGCTAACTATGGCTACACCTTC. This encodes CAWRGTLANYGYTF.

This clonotype was observed a few times. V usage is TRBV20-1 and J usage is TRBJ2-6; D may be TRBD1 (6 bases). The V gene's germline CDR1 is DFQATT and CDR2 SNEGSKA (reference sequence). The CDR3 runs 14 residues. V was clipped by 8 bases and J by 3 bases, with 14 bases between them. CDR3 in DNA: TGCAGTACCTTAGACAGGCTTGGGGCCAACGTCCTGACTTTC. Protein sequence: CSTLDRLGANVLTF.

V usage is TRBV7-2 and J usage is TRBJ2-1; 7 bases are shared with TRBD1. Per the germline V gene, CDR1 is SGHTA and CDR2 is FQGNSA. V was clipped by 5 bases and J by 8 bases; unmatched bases: 12. CDR3 size: 15 residues. This chain's CDR3 is CASSTDRVRSDEQFF. As DNA, the CDR3 is TGTGCCAGCAGCACCGACAGGGTCCGAAGCGATGAGCAGTTCTTC.

The chain uses TRBV7-6 and TRBJ2-1; D possibly corresponds to TRBD1 (7 bases). V was trimmed by 1 base and J by 9 bases, leaving 22 bases between them. The germline CDR1 and CDR2 sequences are SGHVS and FNYEAQ. This CDR3 has 17 amino acids. CDR3 amino acids: CASSLVVRQGGIGEQFF. Here the CDR3 DNA reads TGTGCCAGCAGCTTAGTAGTGCGGCAGGGGGGCATCGGTGAGCAGTTCTTC.

The rearrangement joins TRBV7-8 to TRBJ1-2; TRBD1 matches at 7 bases. Germline CDR1 SGHVS, CDR2 FQNEAQ. J lost 4 bases, V lost 1 base, and 0 bases had no gene match. The CDR3 is made up of 13 amino acids. CDR3: CASSLGDSYGYTF. The DNA of the CDR3 is TGTGCCAGCAGCTTAGGGGACAGCTATGGCTACACCTTC.

V usage is TRBV10-3 and J usage is TRBJ1-1; perhaps TRBD1 as D (5 bases). The CDR3 has 15 residues. Between the trimmed V and J ends, which lost 3 bases and 0 bases, there was a span of 11 bases. Germline loops: CDR1 ENHRY, CDR2 SYGVKD. The CDR3 spells CAISDLETVNTEAFF. CDR3 in DNA: TGTGCCATCAGTGATTTGGAGACAGTGAACACTGAAGCTTTCTTT.

This clonotype was observed a handful of times. CDR3 loop: CASSGDFFYEQFF. The CDR3 region has the DNA TGTGCCAGCAGTGGAGACTTCTTCTATGAGCAGTTCTTC. V and J are TRBV25-1 and TRBJ2-1; D is unclear. The V end lost 4 bases, the J end lost 8 bases, and 12 bases lay between the germline ends. This CDR3 has 13 residues. Germline CDR1 MGHDK, CDR2 SYGVNS.

The chain links TRBV20-1 to TRBJ2-1; D is undetermined. CDR3 length: 15 residues. CDR1 is DFQATT and CDR2 is SNEGSKA in the germline V gene (reference sequence). The V end lost 2 bases, the J end lost 3 bases, and 14 bases lay between the germline ends. This CDR3 reads CSARRGGSYYNEQFF. The CDR3 DNA sequence: TGCAGTGCTAGACGCGGCGGATCATACTACAATGAGCAGTTCTTC.

V gene TRBV6-1 combines with J gene TRBJ2-5, with TRBD2 matching 8 bases. Unmatched junction bases numbered 11, after V lost 3 bases and J lost 5 bases. CDR1 MNHNS and CDR2 SASEGT come from the germline V gene. The CDR3 spans 16 residues. DNA of the CDR3: TGTGCCAGCAGTGACAGCGGGAGACTCGGGGGTGAGACCCAGTACTTC. As protein: CASSDSGRLGGETQYF.

This clonotype was seen a handful of times. This sequence joins TRBV19 and TRBJ2-2, with TRBD1 matching over 8 bases. The junction had 10 bases not matched to a gene; V was cut back by 6 bases and J by 1 base. CDR3 length: 17 amino acids. The germline V gene has CDR1 LNHDA and CDR2 SQIVND (reference sequence). The CDR3, as DNA: TGTGCCAGTAGGAGAACAGGGGGAGTTCAGAACACCGGGGAGCTGTTTTTT. Translating gives CASRRTGGVQNTGELFF.

This clonotype has only a few counts. The DNA for the CDR3 is TGTGCCAGCAGTTACGCAGGGCGGGATGGCTACACCTTC. It specifies CASSYAGRDGYTF. The V call is TRBV12-3 or TRBV12-4, the J call TRBJ1-2; the D gene is possibly TRBD1 (5 bases). Between the trimmed V and J ends, which lost 4 bases and 6 bases, there was a span of 12 bases. The CDR3 extends over 13 amino acids.

The chain links TRBV20-1 to TRBJ2-7; possibly TRBD1 or TRBD2 for D (6 bases each). V lost 3 bases and J lost 3, with 12 bases in between. Germline CDR1 DFQATT, CDR2 SNEGSKA (reference sequence). The CDR3 contains 13 residues. For the CDR3, the DNA is TGCAGTGCTAGGGGGGCTAGCGTCTACGAGCAGTACTTC. It specifies CSARGASVYEQYF.

This sequence joins TRBV5-6 and TRBJ1-2; 9 positions match TRBD1. The CDR3 is 15 residues long. The germline CDR1 and CDR2 sequences are SGHDT and YYEEEE. The junction had 4 bases not matched to a gene; V was cut back by 3 bases and J by 1 base. CDR3: CASSSGTGSNYGYTF. The CDR3 DNA follows: TGTGCCAGCAGCTCCGGGACAGGGAGTAACTATGGCTACACCTTC.

The count of this clonotype is one. This clone may be a read error of a much larger clone one base away. This chain connects TRBV10-2 to TRBJ1-6; D unresolved. The germline gives CDR1 WSHSY, CDR2 SAAADI. The CDR3 sequence is 13 residues long. Here the CDR3 reads CASSERRNSLLHF. In DNA, the CDR3 is TGCGCCAGCAGTGAGAGGAGGAATTCACTCCTCCACTTT.

Notes on this clonotype: An end of the junction does not agree with germline; a read error may underlie this. The CDR3 nucleotides read TGTGCCAGCAGCTTAGGGGACAGGGCTTCTAATTATGGCTACACCTTC. Its translation: CASSLGDRASNYGYTF. The chain carries TRBV7-6 and TRBJ1-2; the match to TRBD1 covers 9 bases. CDR3 length equals 16 residues. Germline V gives CDR1 SGHVS, CDR2 FNYEAQ.

This clonotype occurred a few times. This chain connects TRBV10-3 to TRBJ2-1; TRBD2 matches at 9 bases. This CDR3 is built from 16 residues. V trimming: 0 bases; J trimming: 7 bases; junction bases outside the gene matches: 7. Germline lookup yields CDR1 ENHRY and CDR2 SYGVKD. CDR3 region: CAISESGTSSQNEQFF. The CDR3 DNA follows: TGTGCCATCAGTGAGTCGGGGACTAGCAGTCAGAATGAGCAGTTCTTC.

This chain joins TRBV7-2 and TRBJ2-5, with D uncertain. V lost 1 base to trimming and J lost 3 bases, with 15 bases between them. From germline, CDR1 is SGHTA and CDR2 FQGNSA. CDR3 length: 16 residues. The CDR3 region is CASSLVTVDPKETQYF. The CDR3 bases are TGTGCCAGCAGCTTAGTCACGGTGGATCCAAAAGAGACCCAGTACTTC. The whole variable domain, remainder taken from reference TRBV7-2 and TRBJ2-5, is GAGVSQSPSNKVTEKGKDVELRCDPISGHTALYWYRQSLGQGLEFLIYFQGNSAPDKSGLPSDRFSAERTGGSVSTLTIQRTQQEDSAVYLCASSLVTVDPKETQYFGPGTRLLVL.

This sequence joins TRBV27 and TRBJ2-7, with D unresolved. Trimming took off 1 base at V and 6 bases at J, with 22 bases between the two ends. Germline V lookup: CDR1 MNHEY, CDR2 SMNVEV (reference sequence). The CDR3 covers 17 residues. Here the CDR3 reads CASSLLGPRGRMGEQYF. The CDR3 coding sequence is TGTGCCAGCAGTTTATTAGGCCCGAGAGGCAGAATGGGCGAGCAGTACTTC.